The 2 T cell receptor beta chains reported below all come from one sample, sequenced in a study of blood T cells in healthy people across ages. Then a second PCR, running roughly 7 to 11 cycles, was carried out with a sample-barcoded 5' primer and a J-beta primer mix. TCRdb fed the 5' RACE reads into MiXCR, producing one record per CDR3 protein. The table includes about 800,000 distinct CDR3 sequences, around 25% detected once. The data also belong to a second study, concerning T cells of mothers and their children.

Material: blood. Receptor source: a boy younger than 18 in good health.

This clonotype was counted ten times or more. The J gene is TRBJ1-2, the V gene TRBV5-1; D is unclear. Per the germline V gene, CDR1 is SGHRS and CDR2 is YFSETQ. V was pared by 1 base and J by 4 bases, with 14 bases between. This CDR3 region has 15 residues. DNA of the CDR3: TGCGCCAGCAGCTTGACAGAAGCAAAGTTCTATGGCTACACCTTC. Protein sequence: CASSLTEAKFYGYTF.

The rearrangement links TRBV20-1 to TRBJ2-5; 13 positions match TRBD2. V shed 6 bases and J 2 bases; nucleotides not matched to a gene: 6. The CDR3 runs to 15 residues. Germline V gives CDR1 DFQATT, CDR2 SNEGSKA (reference sequence). The CDR3 protein is CSATKGLAGQETQYF. As DNA, the CDR3 is TGCAGTGCAACCAAGGGACTAGCGGGACAAGAGACCCAGTACTTC.